A selection of T cell receptor beta chains follows, all from one sample in a study of T cells in Graves' hyperthyroidism and ophthalmopathy. From the multiplex PCR reads, TCRdb called clonotypes with MiXCR, one entry per CDR3 protein. This repertoire shows 340,000 or so distinct CDR3 sequences, 15% to 20% found once; its top ten account for about half. The sample consisted of blood. These receptor sequences come from a woman aged 50 to 65 with Graves' hyperthyroidism. Both conserved end residues are part of each CDR3. A D gene is named only where the DNA matches it firmly. Size tells how often a clone was seen (once, few, many) or the class of an expanded clone, and some rows leave it out.

TRBV7-9	.	TRBJ2-7	.	CASSQGDLRFGYEQYF	TGTGCCAGCAGTCAAGGGGATCTCCGTTTTGGCTACGAGCAGTACTTC
TRBV6-2/TRBV6-3	TRBD2	TRBJ2-4	.	CASSSLTGGSGTKNIQYF	TGTGCCAGCAGTTCCCTGACCGGCGGGAGTGGAACCAAAAACATTCAGTACTTC
TRBV6-2/TRBV6-3	TRBD2	TRBJ2-5	.	CASSSLRGRGGSETQYF	TGTGCCAGCAGTTCCTTGCGAGGGCGGGGGGGCTCAGAGACCCAGTACTTC
TRBV11-2	.	TRBJ2-7	.	CASRSFGGPSYEQYF	TGTGCCAGCAGGTCTTTTGGCGGACCTTCCTACGAGCAGTACTTC
TRBV28	.	TRBJ1-6	.	CASSLSSTVNDSPLHF	TGTGCCAGCAGTTTATCGTCCACCGTCAATGATTCACCCCTCCACTTT
TRBV4-2	.	TRBJ1-1	.	CASSQDGQGTEAFF	TGTGCCAGCAGCCAAGACGGCCAGGGCACTGAAGCTTTCTTT
TRBV13	TRBD1	TRBJ1-5	many	CASSLGPGGQPQHF	TGTGCCAGCAGCTTAGGGCCAGGGGGCCAGCCCCAGCATTTT
TRBV30	.	TRBJ2-7	many	CAWSLDNSYEQYF	TGTGCCTGGAGCCTGGACAACTCCTACGAGCAGTACTTC
TRBV6-1	.	TRBJ2-2	.	CASMTANTGELFF	TGTGCCAGCATGACAGCGAACACCGGGGAGCTGTTTTTT
TRBV4-1	.	TRBJ2-1	few	CASSANPDRDYEQFF	TGCGCCAGCAGCGCTAATCCCGACCGGGACTATGAGCAGTTCTTC
TRBV29-1	TRBD1	TRBJ1-2	few	CSVEGPGGWYNYGYTF	TGCAGCGTTGAAGGGCCAGGGGGTTGGTATAACTATGGCTACACCTTC
TRBV18	.	TRBJ1-1	many	CASSPQGPNTEAFF	TGTGCCAGCTCACCCCAGGGCCCGAACACTGAAGCTTTCTTT
TRBV29-1	.	TRBJ1-5	many	CSAIGSPGQPQHF	TGCAGCGCCATAGGTAGCCCTGGTCAGCCCCAGCATTTT
TRBV29-1	.	TRBJ1-1	.	CSVASTSSPETEAFF	TGCAGCGTAGCCAGTACGAGTTCTCCGGAGACTGAAGCTTTCTTT
TRBV7-9	TRBD2	TRBJ2-1	.	CASSWTSMNEQFF	TGTGCCAGCAGCTGGACTAGTATGAATGAGCAGTTCTTC
TRBV7-2	.	TRBJ1-5	.	CASSSGTVLQPQHF	TGTGCCAGCAGTTCCGGGACGGTGTTGCAGCCCCAGCATTTT
TRBV19	.	TRBJ2-2	many	CASSTHGTGRRGELFF	TGTGCCAGTAGTACCCACGGGACTGGACGGCGCGGGGAGCTGTTTTTT
TRBV3-1	TRBD2	TRBJ2-1	many	CASSQDGGRYNEQFF	TGTGCCAGCAGCCAAGATGGCGGGAGATACAATGAGCAGTTCTTC
TRBV4-1	.	TRBJ1-4	.	CASSHLPGTLAGTNEKLFF	TGCGCCAGCAGCCACCTTCCCGGGACTCTAGCGGGAACTAATGAAAAACTGTTTTTT
TRBV11-2	.	TRBJ1-1	many	CASRRTTGTEAFF	TGTGCCAGCAGAAGGACGACGGGCACTGAAGCTTTCTTT
TRBV15	.	TRBJ2-7	many	CATSWGDTGNLGEQYF	TGTGCCACCAGCTGGGGGGATACCGGGAACTTAGGGGAGCAGTACTTC
TRBV30	.	TRBJ1-2	.	CACDYGYTF	TGTGCCTGCGACTATGGCTACACCTTC
TRBV4-2	TRBD2	TRBJ2-3	.	CASSQTSGDFTDTQYF	TGTGCCAGCAGCCAAACTAGCGGGGACTTCACAGATACGCAGTATTTT
TRBV2	.	TRBJ2-5	few	CATNLGDRLMGKETQYF	TGTGCCACTAACCTGGGAGACAGGCTCATGGGTAAAGAGACCCAGTACTTC
TRBV7-3	TRBD1	TRBJ1-2	many	CASSLEGGNYGYTF	TGTGCCAGCAGCTTAGAAGGGGGCAACTATGGCTACACCTTC